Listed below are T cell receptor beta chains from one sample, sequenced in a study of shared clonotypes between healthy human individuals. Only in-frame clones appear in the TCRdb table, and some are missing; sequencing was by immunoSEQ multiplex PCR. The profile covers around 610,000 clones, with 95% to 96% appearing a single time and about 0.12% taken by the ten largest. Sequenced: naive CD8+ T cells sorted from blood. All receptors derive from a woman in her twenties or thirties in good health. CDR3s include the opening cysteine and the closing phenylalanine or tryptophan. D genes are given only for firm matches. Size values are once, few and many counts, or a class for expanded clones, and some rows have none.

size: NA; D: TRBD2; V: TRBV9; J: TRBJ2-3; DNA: TGTGCCAGCAGCCTTAGCGGGACACCAGATACGCAGTATTTT; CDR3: CASSLSGTPDTQYF
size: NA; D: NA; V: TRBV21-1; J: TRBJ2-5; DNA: TGTGCCAGCAGCCTGACAGGGTTGGCGACCCAGTACTTC; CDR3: CASSLTGLATQYF
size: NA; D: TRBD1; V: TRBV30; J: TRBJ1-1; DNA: TGTGCCTGGAGTCCACGACAGGGGCTTTACATGAACACTGAAGCTTTCTTT; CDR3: CAWSPRQGLYMNTEAFF
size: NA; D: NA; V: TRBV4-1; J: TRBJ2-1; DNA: TGCGCCAGCAGCCATGACGACTATTACAATGAGCAGTTCTTC; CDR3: CASSHDDYYNEQFF
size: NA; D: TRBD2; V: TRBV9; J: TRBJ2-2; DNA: TGTGCCAGCAGCAATCCGGGACTAGCGGACGGGGAGCTGTTTTTT; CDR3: CASSNPGLADGELFF
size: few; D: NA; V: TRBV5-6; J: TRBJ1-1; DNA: TGTGCCAGCAGCCGGGGGAAGGCTGAAGCTTTCTTT; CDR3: CASSRGKAEAFF
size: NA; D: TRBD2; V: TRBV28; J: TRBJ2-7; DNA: TGTGCCAGCAGTTTGGAAGCGGGAGTACACGAGCAGTACTTC; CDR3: CASSLEAGVHEQYF
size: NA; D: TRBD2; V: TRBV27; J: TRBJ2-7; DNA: TGTGCCAGCAGTTTTAGTTCTAGCGGAACCTACGAGCAGTACTTC; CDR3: CASSFSSSGTYEQYF
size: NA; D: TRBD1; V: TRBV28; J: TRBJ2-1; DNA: TGTGCCAGCAGGACAGGGGCTGAGCAGTTCTTC; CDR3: CASRTGAEQFF
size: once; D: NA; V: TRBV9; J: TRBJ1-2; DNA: TGTGCCAGCAGCGGGTGGGGCAGGGATGGATATGGCTACACCTTC; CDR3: CASSGWGRDGYGYTF
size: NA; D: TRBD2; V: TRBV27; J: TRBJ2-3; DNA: TGTGCCAGCAGTTCTTTAGCGGGAGCGGAAGATACGCAGTATTTT; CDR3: CASSSLAGAEDTQYF